The rows below give T cell receptor beta chains drawn from one sample of a study of blood T cell repertoires in COVID-19. Some clones are missing from TCRdb's copy, which holds only in-frame ones; the method was immunoSEQ multiplex PCR. The table includes roughly 320,000 clones, 90% to 95% detected once. The sequenced sample was PBMCs or T cells enriched from blood (not recorded which). These receptors originate from a woman in her 30s who had been exposed to COVID-19. The CDR3 runs from the conserved cysteine through the conserved F or W. The D gene is left open where the match is weak. Clone size is shown for a subset of rows, as once, few, many or a class of expanded clone.

clone size	V gene	J gene	D gene	CDR3 protein	CDR3 DNA
NA	TRBV7-8	TRBJ1-2	TRBD1	CASSRTGSVGYTF	TGTGCCAGCAGTCGGACAGGGTCAGTCGGCTACACCTTC
NA	TRBV6-5	TRBJ1-2	NA	CASSSVSTANYGYTF	TGTGCCAGCAGTTCCGTTTCGACAGCAAACTATGGCTACACCTTC
NA	TRBV6-2/TRBV6-3	TRBJ1-4	NA	CASRPRTVYGEKLFF	TGTGCCAGCAGACCTCGGACAGTGTACGGTGAAAAACTGTTTTTT
NA	TRBV5-6	TRBJ1-2	NA	CASSLSGYYGYTF	TGTGCCAGCAGCCTTTCAGGGTACTATGGCTACACCTTC
few	TRBV6-6	TRBJ2-7	NA	CASSYVTDVPYEQYF	TGTGCCAGCAGTTACGTGACAGATGTACCCTACGAGCAGTACTTC
NA	TRBV5-1	TRBJ1-4	NA	CASSLGRVNEKLFF	TGCGCCAGCAGCTTGGGTAGAGTTAATGAAAAACTGTTTTTT
NA	TRBV28	TRBJ1-1	NA	CASSFQREAFF	TGTGCCAGCAGTTTTCAGCGTGAAGCTTTCTTT
NA	TRBV24-1	TRBJ1-1	NA	CATSEGGTEAFF	TGTGCCACCAGTGAGGGGGGCACTGAAGCTTTCTTT
NA	TRBV20-1	TRBJ2-7	TRBD1	CSASFPGTGNEQYF	TGCAGTGCTAGTTTTCCCGGGACAGGGAACGAGCAGTACTTC
NA	TRBV29-1	TRBJ1-5	NA	CSAGGGNNQPQHF	TGCAGCGCCGGGGGGGGAAACAATCAGCCCCAGCATTTT
NA	TRBV7-9	TRBJ1-4	NA	CASSPTGIATNEKLFF	TGTGCCAGCAGCCCGACAGGAATTGCAACTAATGAAAAACTGTTTTTT
NA	TRBV7-9	TRBJ2-7	TRBD2	CASSLTTGTREQYF	TGTGCCAGCAGCTTAACAACAGGGACTAGGGAGCAGTACTTC
NA	TRBV4-3	TRBJ1-2	NA	CASSQKGAASGYTF	TGCGCCAGCAGCCAAAAAGGGGCTGCCAGTGGCTACACCTTC
NA	TRBV12-3/TRBV12-4	TRBJ1-2	TRBD1	CASRGQYQDGYTF	TGTGCCAGCAGGGGACAGTATCAGGATGGCTACACCTTC
NA	TRBV30	TRBJ1-4	TRBD1	CAWSVGTGGRREKLFF	TGTGCCTGGAGTGTTGGGACAGGGGGAAGGAGGGAAAAACTGTTTTTT